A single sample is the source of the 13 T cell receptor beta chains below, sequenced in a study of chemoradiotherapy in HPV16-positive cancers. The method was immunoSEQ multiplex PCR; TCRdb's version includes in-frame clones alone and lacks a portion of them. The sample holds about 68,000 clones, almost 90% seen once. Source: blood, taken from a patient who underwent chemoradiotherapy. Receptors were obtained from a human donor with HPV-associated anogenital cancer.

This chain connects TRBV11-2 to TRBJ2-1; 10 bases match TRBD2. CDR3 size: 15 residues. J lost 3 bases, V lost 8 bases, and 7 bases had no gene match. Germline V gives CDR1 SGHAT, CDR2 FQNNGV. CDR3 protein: CASRTSGGLYNEQFF. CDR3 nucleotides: TGTGCCAGCCGGACTAGCGGAGGGCTCTACAATGAGCAGTTCTTC.

CDR3 loop: CASSSSLGQGRTGELFF. CDR3 DNA: TGTGCCAGCAGCTCCAGCCTCGGACAGGGGCGCACCGGGGAGCTGTTTTTT. The rearrangement joins TRBV11-1 to TRBJ2-2; 9 nucleotides agree with TRBD1. The CDR3 contains 17 residues. The V and J ends lost 4 bases and 4 bases, in that order; junction bases with no gene match: 10. Germline V gene sequence: CDR1 SGHAT, CDR2 FQDESV (reference sequence).

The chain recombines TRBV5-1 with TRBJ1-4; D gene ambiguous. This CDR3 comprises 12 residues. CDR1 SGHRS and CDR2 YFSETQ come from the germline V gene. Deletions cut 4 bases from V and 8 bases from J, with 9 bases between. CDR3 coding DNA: TGCGCCAGCAGCGGCCCCGCGGAAAAACTGTTTTTT. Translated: CASSGPAEKLFF.

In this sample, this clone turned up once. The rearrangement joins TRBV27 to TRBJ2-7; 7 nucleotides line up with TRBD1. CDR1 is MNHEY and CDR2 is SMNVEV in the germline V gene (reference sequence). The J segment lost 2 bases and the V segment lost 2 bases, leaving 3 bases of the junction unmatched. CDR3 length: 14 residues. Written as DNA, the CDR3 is TGTGCCAGCAGTTTAACCGACAGGGCCTACGAGCAGTACTTC. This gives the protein CASSLTDRAYEQYF.

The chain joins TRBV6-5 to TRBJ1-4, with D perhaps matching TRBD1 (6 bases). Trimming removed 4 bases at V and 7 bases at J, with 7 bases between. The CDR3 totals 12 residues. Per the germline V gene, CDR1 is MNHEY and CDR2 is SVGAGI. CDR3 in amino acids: CASSLQGEKLFF. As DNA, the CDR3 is TGTGCCAGCAGTTTACAGGGTGAAAAACTGTTTTTT.

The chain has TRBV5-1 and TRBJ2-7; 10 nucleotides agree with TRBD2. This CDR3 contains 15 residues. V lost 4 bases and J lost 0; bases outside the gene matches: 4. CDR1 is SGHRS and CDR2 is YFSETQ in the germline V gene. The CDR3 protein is CASSLGTSASYEQYF. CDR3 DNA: TGCGCCAGCAGCCTCGGGACTAGCGCCTCCTACGAGCAGTACTTC.

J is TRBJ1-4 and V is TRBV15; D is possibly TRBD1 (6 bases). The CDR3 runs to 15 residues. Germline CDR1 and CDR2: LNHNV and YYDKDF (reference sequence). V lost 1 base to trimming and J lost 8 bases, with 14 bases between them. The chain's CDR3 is CATSRVGGSEEKLFF. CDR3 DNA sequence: TGTGCCACCAGCAGAGTGGGGGGCTCAGAGGAAAAACTGTTTTTT.

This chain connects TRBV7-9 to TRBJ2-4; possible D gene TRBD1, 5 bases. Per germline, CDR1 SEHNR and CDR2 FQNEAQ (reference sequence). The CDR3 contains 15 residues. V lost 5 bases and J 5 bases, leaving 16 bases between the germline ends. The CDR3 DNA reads TGTGCCAGCAGCCATCGGACACCCAACCAAAACATTCAGTACTTC. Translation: CASSHRTPNQNIQYF.

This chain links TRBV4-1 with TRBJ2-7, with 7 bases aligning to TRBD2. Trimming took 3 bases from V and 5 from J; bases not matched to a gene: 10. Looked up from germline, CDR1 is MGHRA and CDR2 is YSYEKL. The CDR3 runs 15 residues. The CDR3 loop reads CASSHDRLGGNEQYF. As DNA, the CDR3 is TGCGCCAGCAGCCACGACCGACTGGGGGGGAACGAGCAGTACTTC.

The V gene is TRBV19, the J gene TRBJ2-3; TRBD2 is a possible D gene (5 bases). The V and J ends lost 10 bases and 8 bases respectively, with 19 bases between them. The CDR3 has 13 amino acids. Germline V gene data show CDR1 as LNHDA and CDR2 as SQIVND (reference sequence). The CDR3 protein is CATNPSSGGTQYF. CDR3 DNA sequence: TGTGCCACCAACCCCTCCTCCGGAGGTACGCAGTATTTT.

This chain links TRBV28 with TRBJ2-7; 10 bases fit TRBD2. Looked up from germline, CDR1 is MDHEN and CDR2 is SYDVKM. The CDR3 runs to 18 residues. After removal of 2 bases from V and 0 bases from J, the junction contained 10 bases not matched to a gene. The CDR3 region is CASSLIRLAGVLSYEQYF. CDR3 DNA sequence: TGTGCCAGCAGTTTAATTCGACTAGCGGGCGTACTCTCCTACGAGCAGTACTTC.

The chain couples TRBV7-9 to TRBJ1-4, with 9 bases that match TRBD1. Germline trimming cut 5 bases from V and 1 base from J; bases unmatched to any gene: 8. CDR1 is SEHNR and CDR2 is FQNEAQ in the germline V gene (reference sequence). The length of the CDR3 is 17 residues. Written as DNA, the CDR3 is TGTGCCAGCAGCCTTTGGGGACAGGGAAAAACTAATGAAAAACTGTTTTTT. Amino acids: CASSLWGQGKTNEKLFF.

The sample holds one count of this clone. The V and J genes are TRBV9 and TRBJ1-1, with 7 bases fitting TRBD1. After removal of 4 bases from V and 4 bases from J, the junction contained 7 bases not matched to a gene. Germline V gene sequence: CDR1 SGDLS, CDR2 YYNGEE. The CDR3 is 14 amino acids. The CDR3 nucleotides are TGTGCCAGCAGCCCCCAGTCAGGGGGCACTGAAGCTTTCTTT. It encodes CASSPQSGGTEAFF.